Here is one TCR beta chain with its context. The target antigen is unknown. A much larger clone is a single base away; this may be a read error. This specimen belongs to a study of vaccination and CD4 T cells after COVID-19. Sequenced with the Oncomine TCR Beta short-read assay was DNA taken from cultured CD4+ T cells. TCRdb called the PCR reads again in MiXCR, with one record for every CDR3 protein. The table has 9,300 or so distinct CDR3 sequences, 47% seen once; the top ten hold over 25%. As for treatment: approximately 10-day PBMC culture with coronavirus spike peptide pools or control peptides (ViraFEST assay). Unexposed donor CD4+ T cells predated the COVID-19 pandemic, collected 2011-2018. This CDR3 region has 14 residues. The germline V gene encodes CDR1 MGHDK and CDR2 SYGVNS.

The sample was CD4+ T cells from blood, cultured in vitro. This TCR derives from a human donor in good health. V is TRBV25-1 and J is TRBJ1-6; tentatively, D is TRBD1 (6 bases). Written as DNA, the CDR3 is TGTGCCAGCCTATCCGGGGGGCTGAATTCACTCCTCCACTTT. Its translation: CASLSGGLNSLLHF.